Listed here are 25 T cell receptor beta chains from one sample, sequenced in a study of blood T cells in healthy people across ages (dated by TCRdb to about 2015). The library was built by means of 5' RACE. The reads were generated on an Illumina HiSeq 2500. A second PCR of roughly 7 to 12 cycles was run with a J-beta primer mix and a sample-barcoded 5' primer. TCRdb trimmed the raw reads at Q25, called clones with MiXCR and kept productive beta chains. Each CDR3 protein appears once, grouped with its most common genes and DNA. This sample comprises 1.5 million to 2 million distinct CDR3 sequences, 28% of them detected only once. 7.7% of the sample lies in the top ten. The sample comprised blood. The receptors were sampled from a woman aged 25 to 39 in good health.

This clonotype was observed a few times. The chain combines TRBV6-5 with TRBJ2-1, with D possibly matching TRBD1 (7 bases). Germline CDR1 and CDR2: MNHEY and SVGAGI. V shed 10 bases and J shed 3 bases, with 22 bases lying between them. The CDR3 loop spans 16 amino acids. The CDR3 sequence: CANIPAGGGGYNEQFF. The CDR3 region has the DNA TGTGCCAACATCCCGGCAGGGGGAGGCGGCTACAATGAGCAGTTCTTC.

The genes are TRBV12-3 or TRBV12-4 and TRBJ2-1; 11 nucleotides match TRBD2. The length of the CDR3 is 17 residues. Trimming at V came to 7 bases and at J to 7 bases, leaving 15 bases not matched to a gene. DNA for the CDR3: TGTGCCAGCAATCTAGTGGGACTAGCGGCCCCGCGGAATGAGCAGTTCTTC. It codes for CASNLVGLAAPRNEQFF.

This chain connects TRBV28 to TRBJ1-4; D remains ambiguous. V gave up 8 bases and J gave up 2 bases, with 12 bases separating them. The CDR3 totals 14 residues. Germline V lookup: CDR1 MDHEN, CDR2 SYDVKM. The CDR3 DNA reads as TGTGCCAGCCAGTCCCCAAGCACTAATGAAAAACTGTTTTTT. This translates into CASQSPSTNEKLFF.

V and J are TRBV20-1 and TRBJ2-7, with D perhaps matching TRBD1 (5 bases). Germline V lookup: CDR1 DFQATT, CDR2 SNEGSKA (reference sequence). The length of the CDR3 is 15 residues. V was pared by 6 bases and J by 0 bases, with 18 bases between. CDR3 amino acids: CSASGGATSSYEQYF. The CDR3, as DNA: TGCAGTGCATCGGGTGGGGCTACAAGCTCCTACGAGCAGTACTTC.

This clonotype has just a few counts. This chain's CDR3 is CSALRTSGSTEQFF. The CDR3 nucleotides are TGCAGTGCCCTTCGGACTAGCGGGAGCACTGAGCAGTTCTTC. The gene calls are TRBV20-1 and TRBJ2-1, with 13 bases fitting TRBD2. Trimming at V came to 6 bases and at J to 9 bases, leaving 8 bases not matched to a gene. This CDR3 spans 14 amino acids. Germline assignment: CDR1 DFQATT and CDR2 SNEGSKA (reference sequence).

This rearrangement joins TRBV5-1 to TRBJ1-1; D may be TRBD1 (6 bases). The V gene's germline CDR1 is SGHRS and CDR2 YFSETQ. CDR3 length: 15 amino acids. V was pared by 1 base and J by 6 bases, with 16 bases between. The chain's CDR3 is CASSLNREVRAEAFF. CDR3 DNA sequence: TGCGCCAGCAGCTTGAACAGGGAAGTGAGAGCTGAAGCTTTCTTT.

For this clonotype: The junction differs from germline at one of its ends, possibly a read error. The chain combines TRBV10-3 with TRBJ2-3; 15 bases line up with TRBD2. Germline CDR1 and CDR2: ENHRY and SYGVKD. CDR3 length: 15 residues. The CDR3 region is CAIRGLAGGTDTRYF. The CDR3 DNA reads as TGTGCCATCAGGGGACTAGCGGGGGGCACAGATACGCGGTATTTT.

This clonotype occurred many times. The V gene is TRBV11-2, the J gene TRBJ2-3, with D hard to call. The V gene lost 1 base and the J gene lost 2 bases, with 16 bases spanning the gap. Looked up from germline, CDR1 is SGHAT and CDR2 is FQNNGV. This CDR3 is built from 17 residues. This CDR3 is CASSLVVLETTTDTQYF. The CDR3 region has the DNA TGTGCCAGCAGCTTAGTGGTTCTAGAAACGACCACAGATACGCAGTATTTT.

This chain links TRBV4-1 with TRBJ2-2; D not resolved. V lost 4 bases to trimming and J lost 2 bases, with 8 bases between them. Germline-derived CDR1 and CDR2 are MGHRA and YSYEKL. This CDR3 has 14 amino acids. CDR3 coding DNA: TGCGCCAGCAGCCGTCCCCGAAACACCGGGGAGCTGTTTTTT. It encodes CASSRPRNTGELFF.

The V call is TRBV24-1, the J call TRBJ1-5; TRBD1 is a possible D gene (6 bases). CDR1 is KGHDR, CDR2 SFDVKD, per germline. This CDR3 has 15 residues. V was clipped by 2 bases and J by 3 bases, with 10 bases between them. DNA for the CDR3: TGTGCCACCAGTGATTCAGGACAGCCCAATCAGCCCCAGCATTTT. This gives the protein CATSDSGQPNQPQHF.

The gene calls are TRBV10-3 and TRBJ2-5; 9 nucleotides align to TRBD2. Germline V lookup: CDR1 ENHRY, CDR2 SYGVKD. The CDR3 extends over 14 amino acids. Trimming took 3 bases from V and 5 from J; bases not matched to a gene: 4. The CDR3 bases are TGTGCCATCAGTGAAATAGCGGGAGAGGAGACCCAGTACTTC. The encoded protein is CAISEIAGEETQYF.

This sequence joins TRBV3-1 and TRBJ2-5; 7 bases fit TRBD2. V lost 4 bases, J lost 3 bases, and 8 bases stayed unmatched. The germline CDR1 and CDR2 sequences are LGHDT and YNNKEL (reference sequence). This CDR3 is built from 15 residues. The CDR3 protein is CASSLTAGTKETQYF. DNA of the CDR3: TGTGCCAGCAGCCTAACCGCCGGGACTAAAGAGACCCAGTACTTC.

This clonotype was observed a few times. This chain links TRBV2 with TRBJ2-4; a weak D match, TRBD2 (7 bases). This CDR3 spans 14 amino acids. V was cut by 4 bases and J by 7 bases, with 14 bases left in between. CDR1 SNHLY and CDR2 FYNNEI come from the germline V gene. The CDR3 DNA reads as TGTGCCAGCAGTGTGACGGCGGGGGCCAACATTCAGTACTTC. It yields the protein CASSVTAGANIQYF.

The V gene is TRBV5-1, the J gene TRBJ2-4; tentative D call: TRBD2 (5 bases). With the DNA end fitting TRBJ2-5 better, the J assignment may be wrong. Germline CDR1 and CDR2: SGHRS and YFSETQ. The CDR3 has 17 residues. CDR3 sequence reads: CAGATDSRVRAQETQYF. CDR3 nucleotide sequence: TGCGCCGGCGCAACCGATTCGAGGGTTAGGGCCCAAGAGACCCAGTACTTC.

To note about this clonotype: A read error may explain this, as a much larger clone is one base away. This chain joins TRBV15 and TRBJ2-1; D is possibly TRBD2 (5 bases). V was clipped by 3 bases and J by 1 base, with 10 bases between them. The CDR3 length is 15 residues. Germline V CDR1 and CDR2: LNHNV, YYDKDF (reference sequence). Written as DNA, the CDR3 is TGTGCCACCAGCAGGGACGGGGAGTCCTACAATGAGCAGTTCTTC. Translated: CATSRDGESYNEQFF.

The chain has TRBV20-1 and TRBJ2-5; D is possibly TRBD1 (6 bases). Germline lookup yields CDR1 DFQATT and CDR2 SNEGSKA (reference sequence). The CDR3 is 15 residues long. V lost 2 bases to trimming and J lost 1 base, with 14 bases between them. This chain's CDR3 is CSARSPGDIQETQYF. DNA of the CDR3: TGCAGTGCTAGATCCCCTGGGGACATCCAAGAGACCCAGTACTTC.

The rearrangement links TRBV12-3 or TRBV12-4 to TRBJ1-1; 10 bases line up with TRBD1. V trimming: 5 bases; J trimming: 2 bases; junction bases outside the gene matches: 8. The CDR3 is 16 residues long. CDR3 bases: TGTGCCAGCAGTATTAGATTGACAGGGGGCAACACTGAAGCTTTCTTT. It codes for CASSIRLTGGNTEAFF.

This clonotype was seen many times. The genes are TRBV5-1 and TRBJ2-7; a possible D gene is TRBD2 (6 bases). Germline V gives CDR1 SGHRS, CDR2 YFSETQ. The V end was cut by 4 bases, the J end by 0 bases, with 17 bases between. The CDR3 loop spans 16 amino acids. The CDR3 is CASSPGDSRSSYEQYF. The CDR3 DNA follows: TGCGCCAGCAGCCCGGGGGACTCCCGGAGCTCCTACGAGCAGTACTTC.

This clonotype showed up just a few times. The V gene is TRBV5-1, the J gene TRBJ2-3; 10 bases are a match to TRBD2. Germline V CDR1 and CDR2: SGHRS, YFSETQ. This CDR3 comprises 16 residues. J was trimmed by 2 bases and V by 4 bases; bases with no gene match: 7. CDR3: CASSPTSGAYTDTQYF. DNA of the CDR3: TGCGCCAGCAGCCCCACTAGCGGGGCTTACACAGATACGCAGTATTTT.

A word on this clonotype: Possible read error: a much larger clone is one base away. The chain's CDR3 is CASSPGLAVATDTQYF. The CDR3 coding sequence is TGTGCCAGCAGCCCGGGACTAGCGGTAGCCACAGATACGCAGTATTTT. The chain joins TRBV12-3 or TRBV12-4 to TRBJ2-3; 11 bases match TRBD2. The CDR3 is made up of 16 amino acids. With V trimmed by 6 bases and J by 2 bases, 7 bases remained unmatched.

In DNA form, the CDR3 reads TGTGCCAGTAGGCGGACAGGGCGGATCGACTATGGCTACACCTTC. It codes for CASRRTGRIDYGYTF. The chain combines TRBV19 with TRBJ1-2, with TRBD1 identical over 8 bases. This CDR3 is 15 amino acids long. The germline gives CDR1 LNHDA, CDR2 SQIVND (reference sequence). The V gene end was trimmed by 6 bases and the J gene end by 3 bases; junction bases not matched to a gene: 9.

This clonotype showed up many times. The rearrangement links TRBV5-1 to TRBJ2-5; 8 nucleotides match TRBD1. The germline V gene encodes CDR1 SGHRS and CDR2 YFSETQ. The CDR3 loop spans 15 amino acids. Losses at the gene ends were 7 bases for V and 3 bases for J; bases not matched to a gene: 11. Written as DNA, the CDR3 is TGCGCCAGCCATACAGGGGGGACAGGAGAAGAGACCCAGTACTTC. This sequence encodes CASHTGGTGEETQYF.

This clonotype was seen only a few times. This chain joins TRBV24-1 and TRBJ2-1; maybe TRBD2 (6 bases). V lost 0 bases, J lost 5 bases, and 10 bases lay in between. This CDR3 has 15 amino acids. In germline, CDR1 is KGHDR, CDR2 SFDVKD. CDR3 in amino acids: CATSDLGGGDNEQFF. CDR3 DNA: TGTGCCACCAGTGATTTGGGCGGCGGGGACAATGAGCAGTTCTTC.

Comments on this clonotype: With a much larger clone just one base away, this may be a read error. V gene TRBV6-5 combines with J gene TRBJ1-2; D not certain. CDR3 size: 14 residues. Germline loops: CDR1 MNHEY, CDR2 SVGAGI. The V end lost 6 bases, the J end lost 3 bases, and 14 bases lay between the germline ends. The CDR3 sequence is CASRRTGSHYGYTF. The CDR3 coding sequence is TGTGCCAGCAGGCGGACCGGGTCCCACTATGGCTACACCTTC.

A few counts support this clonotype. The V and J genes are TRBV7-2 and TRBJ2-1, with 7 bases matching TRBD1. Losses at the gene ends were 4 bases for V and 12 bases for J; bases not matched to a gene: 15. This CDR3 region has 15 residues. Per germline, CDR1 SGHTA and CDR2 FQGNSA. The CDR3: CASSSTGLLDSPQFF. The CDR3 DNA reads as TGTGCCAGCAGCTCGACAGGGCTCCTCGATAGTCCGCAGTTCTTC.